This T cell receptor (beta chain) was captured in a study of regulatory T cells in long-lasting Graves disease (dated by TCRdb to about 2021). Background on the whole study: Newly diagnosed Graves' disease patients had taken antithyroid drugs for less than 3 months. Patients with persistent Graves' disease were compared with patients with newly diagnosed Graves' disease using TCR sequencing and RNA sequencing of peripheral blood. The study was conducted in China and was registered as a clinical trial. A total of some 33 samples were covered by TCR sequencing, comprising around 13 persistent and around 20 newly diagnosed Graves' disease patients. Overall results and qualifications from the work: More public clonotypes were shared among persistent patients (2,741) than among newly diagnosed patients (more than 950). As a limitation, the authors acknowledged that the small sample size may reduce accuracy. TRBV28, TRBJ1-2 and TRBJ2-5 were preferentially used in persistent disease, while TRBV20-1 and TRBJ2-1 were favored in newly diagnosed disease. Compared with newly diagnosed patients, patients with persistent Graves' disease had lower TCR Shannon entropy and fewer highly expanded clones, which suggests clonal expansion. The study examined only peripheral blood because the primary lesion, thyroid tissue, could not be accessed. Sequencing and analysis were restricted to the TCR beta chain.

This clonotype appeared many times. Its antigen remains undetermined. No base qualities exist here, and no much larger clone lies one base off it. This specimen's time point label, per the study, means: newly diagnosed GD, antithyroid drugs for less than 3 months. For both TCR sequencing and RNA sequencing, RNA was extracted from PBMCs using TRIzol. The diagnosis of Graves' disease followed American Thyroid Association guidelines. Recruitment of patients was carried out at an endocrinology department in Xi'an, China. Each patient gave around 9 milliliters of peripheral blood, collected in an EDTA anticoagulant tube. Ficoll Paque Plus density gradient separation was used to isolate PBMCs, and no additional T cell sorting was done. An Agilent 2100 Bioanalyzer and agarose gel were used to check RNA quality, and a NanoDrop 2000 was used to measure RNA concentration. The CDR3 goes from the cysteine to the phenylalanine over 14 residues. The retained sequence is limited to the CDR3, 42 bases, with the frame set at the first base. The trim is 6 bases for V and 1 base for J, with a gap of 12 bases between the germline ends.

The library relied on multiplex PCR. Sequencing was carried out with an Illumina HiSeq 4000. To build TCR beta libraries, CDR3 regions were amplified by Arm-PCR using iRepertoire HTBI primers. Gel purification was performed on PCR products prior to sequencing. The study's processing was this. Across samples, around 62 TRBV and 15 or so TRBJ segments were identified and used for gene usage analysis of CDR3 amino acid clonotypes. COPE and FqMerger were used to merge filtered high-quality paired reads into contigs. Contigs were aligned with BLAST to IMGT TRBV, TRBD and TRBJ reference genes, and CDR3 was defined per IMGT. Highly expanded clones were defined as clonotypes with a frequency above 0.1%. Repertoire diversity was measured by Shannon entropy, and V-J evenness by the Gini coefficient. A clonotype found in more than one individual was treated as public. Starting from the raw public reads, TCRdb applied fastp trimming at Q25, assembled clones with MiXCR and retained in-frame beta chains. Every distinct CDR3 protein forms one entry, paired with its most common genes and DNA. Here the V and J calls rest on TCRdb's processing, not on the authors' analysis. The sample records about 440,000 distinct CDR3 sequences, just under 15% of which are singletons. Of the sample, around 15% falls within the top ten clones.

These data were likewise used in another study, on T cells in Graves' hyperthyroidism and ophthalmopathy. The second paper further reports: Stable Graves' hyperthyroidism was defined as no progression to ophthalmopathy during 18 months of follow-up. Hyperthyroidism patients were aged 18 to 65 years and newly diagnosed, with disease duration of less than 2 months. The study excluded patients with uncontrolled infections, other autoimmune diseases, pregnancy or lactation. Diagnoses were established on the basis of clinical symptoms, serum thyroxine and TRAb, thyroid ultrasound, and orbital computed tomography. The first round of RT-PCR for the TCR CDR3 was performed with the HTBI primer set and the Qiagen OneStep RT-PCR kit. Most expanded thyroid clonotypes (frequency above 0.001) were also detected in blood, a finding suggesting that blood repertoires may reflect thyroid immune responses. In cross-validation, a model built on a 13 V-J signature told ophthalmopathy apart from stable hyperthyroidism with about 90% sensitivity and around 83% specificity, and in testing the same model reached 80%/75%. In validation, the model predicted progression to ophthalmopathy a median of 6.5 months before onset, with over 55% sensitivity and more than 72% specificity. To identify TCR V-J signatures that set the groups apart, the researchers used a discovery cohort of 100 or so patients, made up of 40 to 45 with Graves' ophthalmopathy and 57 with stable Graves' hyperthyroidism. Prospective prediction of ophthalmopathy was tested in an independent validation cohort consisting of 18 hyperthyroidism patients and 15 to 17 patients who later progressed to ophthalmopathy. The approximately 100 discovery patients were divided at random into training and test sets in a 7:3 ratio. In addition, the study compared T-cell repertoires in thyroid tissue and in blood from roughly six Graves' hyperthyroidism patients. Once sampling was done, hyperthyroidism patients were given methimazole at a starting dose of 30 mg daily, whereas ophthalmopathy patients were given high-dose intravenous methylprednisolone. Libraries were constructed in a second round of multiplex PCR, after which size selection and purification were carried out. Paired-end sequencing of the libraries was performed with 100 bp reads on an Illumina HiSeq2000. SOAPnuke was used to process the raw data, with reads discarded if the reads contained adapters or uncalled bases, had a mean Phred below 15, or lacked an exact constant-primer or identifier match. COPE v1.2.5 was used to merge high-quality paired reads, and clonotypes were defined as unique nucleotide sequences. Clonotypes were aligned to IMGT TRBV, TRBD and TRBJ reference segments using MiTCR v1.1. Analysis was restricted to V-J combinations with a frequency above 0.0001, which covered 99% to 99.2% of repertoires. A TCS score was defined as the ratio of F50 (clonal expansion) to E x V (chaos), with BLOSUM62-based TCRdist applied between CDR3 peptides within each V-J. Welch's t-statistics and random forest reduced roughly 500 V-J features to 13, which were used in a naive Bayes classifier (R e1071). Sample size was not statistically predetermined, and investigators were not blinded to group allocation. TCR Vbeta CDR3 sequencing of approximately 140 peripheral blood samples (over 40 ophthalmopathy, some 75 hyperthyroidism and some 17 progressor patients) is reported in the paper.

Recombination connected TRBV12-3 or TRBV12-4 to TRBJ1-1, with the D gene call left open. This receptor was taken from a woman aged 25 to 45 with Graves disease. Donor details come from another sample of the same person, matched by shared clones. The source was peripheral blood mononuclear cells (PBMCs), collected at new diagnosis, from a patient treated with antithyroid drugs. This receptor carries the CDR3 CASSYDLRNTEAFF. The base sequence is TGTGCCAGCAGCTACGACCTCAGGAACACTGAAGCTTTCTTT.